This T cell receptor beta chain comes out of a study of cytomegalovirus exposure and HLA in healthy donors. Findings and limits, study-wide: 150 or so TCR beta chains were listed as cytomegalovirus-associated. In a later analysis, first-cohort TCR clusters were found to tend to co-occur in the approximately 120 validation repertoires. Cytomegalovirus status, reportedly, was diagnosed with high specificity and sensitivity by the classifier.

This clone showed up just once. The antigen is not known. The ends lost 0 bases at V and 9 bases at J; junction bases unmatched: 5. The CDR3 spans 14 residues. The germline V gene encodes CDR1 MNHEY and CDR2 SVGAGI. Libraries were prepared by immunoSEQ multiplex PCR; TCRdb keeps only in-frame clonotypes and omits some of them. The profile shows 200,000 to 300,000 clones, roughly 88% of them singletons. The sample taken for sequencing was PBMCs. V is TRBV6-5 and J is TRBJ2-1; 7 bases line up with TRBD1. The sequence derives from a woman in her thirties in good health and CMV-seronegative. The CDR3 loop reads CASSYSKGASEQFF. In DNA form, the CDR3 reads TGTGCCAGCAGTTACTCGAAGGGGGCGAGTGAGCAGTTCTTC.